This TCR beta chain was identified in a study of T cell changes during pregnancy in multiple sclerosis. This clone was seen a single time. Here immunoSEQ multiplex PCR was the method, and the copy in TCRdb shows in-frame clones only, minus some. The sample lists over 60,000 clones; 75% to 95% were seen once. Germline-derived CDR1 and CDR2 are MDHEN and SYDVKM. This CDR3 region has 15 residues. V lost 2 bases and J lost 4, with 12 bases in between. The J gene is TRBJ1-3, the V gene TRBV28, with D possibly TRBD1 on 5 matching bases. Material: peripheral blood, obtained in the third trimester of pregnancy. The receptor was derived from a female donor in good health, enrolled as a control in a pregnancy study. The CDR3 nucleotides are TGTGCCAGCAGTTTAGTAGGGGCCAAAGGAAACACCATATATTTT. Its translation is CASSLVGAKGNTIYF.